This T cell receptor beta chain was retrieved from a study of blood T cell repertoires in COVID-19 (TCRdb year 2020). In terms of the full investigation: Samples from collaborators originated in the United States, Italy and Spain and spanned both the acute and convalescent phases of COVID-19. The prospective study material was composed of cDNA or gDNA derived from T cells, B-cell-depleted T cells, or PBMCs. Deeply sampled blood TCRbeta repertoires from subjects exposed to, actively infected with, or recovered from COVID-19 were included in the dataset. The repertoires were released in a freely available public database meant as a resource for research on the immune response to SARS-CoV-2. The samples were drawn from the first 160 participants of the ongoing ImmuneRACE study and from roughly 1,300 subjects provided by 6 global collaborators. Nearly every sample came with metadata listing a de-identified subject ID, COVID-19 status, age in years and sex. Where HLA class I and class II types were available, the types were taken from metadata supplied by the sample provider, not from assay-based typing.

This clone was counted a single time. Its antigen is not yet known. No per-base quality is available; no much larger clone lies one base away. Counted from cysteine to phenylalanine, this CDR3 has 14 amino acids. Left in the record is the CDR3 DNA by itself, 42 bases read in frame from the first base. Germline trimming amounts to 2 bases on V and 5 bases on J, with 5 as the count of junction bases outside the gene matches. The germline V gene encodes CDR1 SGHRS and CDR2 YFSETQ. The immunoSEQ Assay, a bias-controlled multiplex PCR, was used to amplify TCRbeta CDR3 regions from genomic DNA. In the original analysis: Within the assay, amplification of reference gene primers was used to estimate how many nucleated cells each sample contained. To quantify the absolute abundance of each unique TCRbeta CDR3 rearrangement, sequence reads were collapsed and filtered. Productive Simpson clonality was computed per sample as the square root of Simpson's diversity index over productive rearrangements. As stored in TCRdb, this immuneACCESS dataset retains in-frame rearrangements with V and J assigned. A fraction of the clones does not appear; measured against another copy, unresolved V genes explain less than half of the discrepancy, and the remainder lacks a known reason. V and J calls plus clone size are reproduced from that table; the DNA served to infer D and trimming. This sample gives about 74,000 clones in total; around 90% of them show up just once. The ten largest clones represent nearly 5% of the sample.

Paper-wide results and their limitations: The quantity of clinical and demographic metadata differed by source and by participant and was supplied without curation.

Whole blood was collected in K2EDTA tubes by collaborating institutions according to the institutions' own protocols. For TCRbeta analysis, collaborator samples were shipped as frozen whole blood, as isolated PBMCs, or as DNA extracted from either sample type. The chain is encoded by TRBV5-1 joined to TRBJ1-1, with 8 bases matching TRBD1. The receptor was isolated from a woman over 75 with acute or convalescent COVID-19. Material: peripheral blood. The CDR3 here reads CASSFDRTGTEAFF. The DNA reads as follows: TGCGCCAGCAGCTTCGACCGGACAGGGACTGAAGCTTTCTTT.